This is a list of T cell receptor beta chains from one sample in a study of response to subunit inactivated influenza vaccine. TCRdb recomputed calls from the RT-PCR reads with MiXCR, one row per CDR3 protein. The sample shows fewer than 550,000 distinct CDR3 sequences, about 25% of them seen only once. The sample in question was CD4+ T cells sorted from PBMCs, obtained 5 to 6 days after vaccination. The source of these receptors is a man aged 50 to 60 who received an inactivated influenza vaccine. Each CDR3 is given with its conserved first and last residue. The order of the fields is J gene, V gene, CDR3 protein.

>TRBJ2-2|TRBV5-6
CASSLGPASNTGELFF
>TRBJ2-3|TRBV6-1
CASGGPYNTDTQYF
>TRBJ2-5|TRBV29-1
CSVEQGVETQYF
>TRBJ1-1|TRBV6-2/TRBV6-3
CASTRPTEEAFF
>TRBJ2-1|TRBV4-2
CASSQTTRRGLNEQFF
>TRBJ2-7|TRBV7-2
CASSSMGGKYF
>TRBJ1-1|TRBV20-1
CSAGRGGGPDTEAFF
>TRBJ2-1|TRBV29-1
CSVEIGGFYNEQSF
>TRBJ2-5|TRBV11-2
CARSPRLLQETQYF
>TRBJ1-5|TRBV12-3/TRBV12-4
CASTRQGFGNQPQHF
>TRBJ2-5|TRBV5-6
CASSLSSGGSQETQYF
>TRBJ1-1|TRBV29-1
CSVSSNTEAFF
>TRBJ2-5|TRBV20-1
CSARSGAKTQYF
>TRBJ1-2|TRBV29-1
CSATAGTGNGYTF
>TRBJ1-1|TRBV29-1
CSVGGTGSVAFF
>TRBJ1-5|TRBV29-1
CSVGTENQPQHF
>TRBJ2-2|TRBV10-3
CAISEAGERAGELFF
>TRBJ2-3|TRBV6-4
CATHIMGRRGADTQYF
>TRBJ2-7|TRBV6-2/TRBV6-3
CASSTFRDSYEQYF
>TRBJ1-2|TRBV6-2/TRBV6-3
CASSYDWGQYGYTF
>TRBJ2-1|TRBV24-1
CATSDTGTSGRLSYNEQFF
>TRBJ2-7|TRBV20-1
CSARDLVRTYEQYF
>TRBJ2-4|TRBV12-3/TRBV12-4
CASSYRGAGGNIQYF
>TRBJ2-5|TRBV29-1
CSSRGGYQETQYF
>TRBJ2-7|TRBV7-8
CASSLVGGQVYEQYF
>TRBJ1-2|TRBV5-1
CASSREWGSNYGYTF
>TRBJ2-2|TRBV20-1
CSARGNTGELFF
>TRBJ2-7|TRBV20-1
CSGQGSSYEQYF
>TRBJ1-2|TRBV4-1
CASSTGTGTGYTF
>TRBJ2-1|TRBV20-1
CSAPLAGGNEQFF
>TRBJ2-7|TRBV7-9
CASSQTGTGPYEQYF
>TRBJ2-1|TRBV15
CATSTQGSSYNEQFF
>TRBJ1-4|TRBV20-1
CSAHGNGAGEKLFF
>TRBJ2-7|TRBV10-3
CAISERGNGYEQYF
>TRBJ2-7|TRBV12-3/TRBV12-4
CASSYGLAGAYEQYF
>TRBJ2-3|TRBV5-1
CASSAAAGADTQYF
>TRBJ2-1|TRBV6-5
CASSPEGGLTYNEQFF
>TRBJ2-7|TRBV20-1
CSARDLLVSYEQYF
>TRBJ1-3|TRBV10-3
CAIGMVPGNTIYF
>TRBJ2-1|TRBV18
CASSRPRGGDYNEQFF
>TRBJ2-2|TRBV10-3
CAISVELAGGTGELFF
>TRBJ2-1|TRBV7-2
CASSDRGPRFEQFF
>TRBJ2-4|TRBV5-1
CASSFVGPGDKNIQYF
>TRBJ2-7|TRBV5-1
CASSLVPGGQYEQYF
>TRBJ2-7|TRBV29-1
CSIAAGLSYEQYF
>TRBJ2-1|TRBV24-1
CATSDLHADRGYNEQFF
>TRBJ2-1|TRBV2
CASSRLAGGYSEQFF
>TRBJ2-7|TRBV7-2
CASSSGTSGIGEQYF
>TRBJ2-3|TRBV5-6
CASSLYAGDTQYF
>TRBJ1-5|TRBV20-1
CSARDREGPGNQPQHF
>TRBJ2-5|TRBV12-3/TRBV12-4
CASSSRDGRGTQYF
>TRBJ2-7|TRBV29-1
CSVRTGSEQYF
>TRBJ1-6|TRBV11-2
CASSFKVARGFYNSPLHF
>TRBJ2-4|TRBV27
CASGSIAKNIQYF
>TRBJ2-2|TRBV7-9
CASLLSSTNTGELFF
>TRBJ1-1|TRBV20-1
CSAGGGEEAFF
>TRBJ2-3|TRBV5-1
CASSWGARSTDTQYF
>TRBJ2-2|TRBV19
CASNLLAAGELFF
>TRBJ2-2|TRBV10-1
CASSGGQLQTGELFF